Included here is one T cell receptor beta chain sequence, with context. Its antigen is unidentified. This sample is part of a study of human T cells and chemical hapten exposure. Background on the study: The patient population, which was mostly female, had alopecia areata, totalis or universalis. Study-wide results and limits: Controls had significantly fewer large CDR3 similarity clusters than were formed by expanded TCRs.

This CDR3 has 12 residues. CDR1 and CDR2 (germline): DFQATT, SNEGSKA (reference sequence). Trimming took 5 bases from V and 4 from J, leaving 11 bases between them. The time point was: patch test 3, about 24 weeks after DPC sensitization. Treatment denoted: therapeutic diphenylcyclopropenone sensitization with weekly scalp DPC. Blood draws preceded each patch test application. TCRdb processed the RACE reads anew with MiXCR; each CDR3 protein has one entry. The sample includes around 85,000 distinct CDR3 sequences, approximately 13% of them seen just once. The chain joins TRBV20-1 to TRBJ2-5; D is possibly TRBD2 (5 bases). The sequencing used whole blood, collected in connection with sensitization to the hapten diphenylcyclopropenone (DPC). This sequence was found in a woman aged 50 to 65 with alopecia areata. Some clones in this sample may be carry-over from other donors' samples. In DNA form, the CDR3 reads TGCAGTGCTTACGGGGTAGCAGAGACCCAGTACTTC. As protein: CSAYGVAETQYF.